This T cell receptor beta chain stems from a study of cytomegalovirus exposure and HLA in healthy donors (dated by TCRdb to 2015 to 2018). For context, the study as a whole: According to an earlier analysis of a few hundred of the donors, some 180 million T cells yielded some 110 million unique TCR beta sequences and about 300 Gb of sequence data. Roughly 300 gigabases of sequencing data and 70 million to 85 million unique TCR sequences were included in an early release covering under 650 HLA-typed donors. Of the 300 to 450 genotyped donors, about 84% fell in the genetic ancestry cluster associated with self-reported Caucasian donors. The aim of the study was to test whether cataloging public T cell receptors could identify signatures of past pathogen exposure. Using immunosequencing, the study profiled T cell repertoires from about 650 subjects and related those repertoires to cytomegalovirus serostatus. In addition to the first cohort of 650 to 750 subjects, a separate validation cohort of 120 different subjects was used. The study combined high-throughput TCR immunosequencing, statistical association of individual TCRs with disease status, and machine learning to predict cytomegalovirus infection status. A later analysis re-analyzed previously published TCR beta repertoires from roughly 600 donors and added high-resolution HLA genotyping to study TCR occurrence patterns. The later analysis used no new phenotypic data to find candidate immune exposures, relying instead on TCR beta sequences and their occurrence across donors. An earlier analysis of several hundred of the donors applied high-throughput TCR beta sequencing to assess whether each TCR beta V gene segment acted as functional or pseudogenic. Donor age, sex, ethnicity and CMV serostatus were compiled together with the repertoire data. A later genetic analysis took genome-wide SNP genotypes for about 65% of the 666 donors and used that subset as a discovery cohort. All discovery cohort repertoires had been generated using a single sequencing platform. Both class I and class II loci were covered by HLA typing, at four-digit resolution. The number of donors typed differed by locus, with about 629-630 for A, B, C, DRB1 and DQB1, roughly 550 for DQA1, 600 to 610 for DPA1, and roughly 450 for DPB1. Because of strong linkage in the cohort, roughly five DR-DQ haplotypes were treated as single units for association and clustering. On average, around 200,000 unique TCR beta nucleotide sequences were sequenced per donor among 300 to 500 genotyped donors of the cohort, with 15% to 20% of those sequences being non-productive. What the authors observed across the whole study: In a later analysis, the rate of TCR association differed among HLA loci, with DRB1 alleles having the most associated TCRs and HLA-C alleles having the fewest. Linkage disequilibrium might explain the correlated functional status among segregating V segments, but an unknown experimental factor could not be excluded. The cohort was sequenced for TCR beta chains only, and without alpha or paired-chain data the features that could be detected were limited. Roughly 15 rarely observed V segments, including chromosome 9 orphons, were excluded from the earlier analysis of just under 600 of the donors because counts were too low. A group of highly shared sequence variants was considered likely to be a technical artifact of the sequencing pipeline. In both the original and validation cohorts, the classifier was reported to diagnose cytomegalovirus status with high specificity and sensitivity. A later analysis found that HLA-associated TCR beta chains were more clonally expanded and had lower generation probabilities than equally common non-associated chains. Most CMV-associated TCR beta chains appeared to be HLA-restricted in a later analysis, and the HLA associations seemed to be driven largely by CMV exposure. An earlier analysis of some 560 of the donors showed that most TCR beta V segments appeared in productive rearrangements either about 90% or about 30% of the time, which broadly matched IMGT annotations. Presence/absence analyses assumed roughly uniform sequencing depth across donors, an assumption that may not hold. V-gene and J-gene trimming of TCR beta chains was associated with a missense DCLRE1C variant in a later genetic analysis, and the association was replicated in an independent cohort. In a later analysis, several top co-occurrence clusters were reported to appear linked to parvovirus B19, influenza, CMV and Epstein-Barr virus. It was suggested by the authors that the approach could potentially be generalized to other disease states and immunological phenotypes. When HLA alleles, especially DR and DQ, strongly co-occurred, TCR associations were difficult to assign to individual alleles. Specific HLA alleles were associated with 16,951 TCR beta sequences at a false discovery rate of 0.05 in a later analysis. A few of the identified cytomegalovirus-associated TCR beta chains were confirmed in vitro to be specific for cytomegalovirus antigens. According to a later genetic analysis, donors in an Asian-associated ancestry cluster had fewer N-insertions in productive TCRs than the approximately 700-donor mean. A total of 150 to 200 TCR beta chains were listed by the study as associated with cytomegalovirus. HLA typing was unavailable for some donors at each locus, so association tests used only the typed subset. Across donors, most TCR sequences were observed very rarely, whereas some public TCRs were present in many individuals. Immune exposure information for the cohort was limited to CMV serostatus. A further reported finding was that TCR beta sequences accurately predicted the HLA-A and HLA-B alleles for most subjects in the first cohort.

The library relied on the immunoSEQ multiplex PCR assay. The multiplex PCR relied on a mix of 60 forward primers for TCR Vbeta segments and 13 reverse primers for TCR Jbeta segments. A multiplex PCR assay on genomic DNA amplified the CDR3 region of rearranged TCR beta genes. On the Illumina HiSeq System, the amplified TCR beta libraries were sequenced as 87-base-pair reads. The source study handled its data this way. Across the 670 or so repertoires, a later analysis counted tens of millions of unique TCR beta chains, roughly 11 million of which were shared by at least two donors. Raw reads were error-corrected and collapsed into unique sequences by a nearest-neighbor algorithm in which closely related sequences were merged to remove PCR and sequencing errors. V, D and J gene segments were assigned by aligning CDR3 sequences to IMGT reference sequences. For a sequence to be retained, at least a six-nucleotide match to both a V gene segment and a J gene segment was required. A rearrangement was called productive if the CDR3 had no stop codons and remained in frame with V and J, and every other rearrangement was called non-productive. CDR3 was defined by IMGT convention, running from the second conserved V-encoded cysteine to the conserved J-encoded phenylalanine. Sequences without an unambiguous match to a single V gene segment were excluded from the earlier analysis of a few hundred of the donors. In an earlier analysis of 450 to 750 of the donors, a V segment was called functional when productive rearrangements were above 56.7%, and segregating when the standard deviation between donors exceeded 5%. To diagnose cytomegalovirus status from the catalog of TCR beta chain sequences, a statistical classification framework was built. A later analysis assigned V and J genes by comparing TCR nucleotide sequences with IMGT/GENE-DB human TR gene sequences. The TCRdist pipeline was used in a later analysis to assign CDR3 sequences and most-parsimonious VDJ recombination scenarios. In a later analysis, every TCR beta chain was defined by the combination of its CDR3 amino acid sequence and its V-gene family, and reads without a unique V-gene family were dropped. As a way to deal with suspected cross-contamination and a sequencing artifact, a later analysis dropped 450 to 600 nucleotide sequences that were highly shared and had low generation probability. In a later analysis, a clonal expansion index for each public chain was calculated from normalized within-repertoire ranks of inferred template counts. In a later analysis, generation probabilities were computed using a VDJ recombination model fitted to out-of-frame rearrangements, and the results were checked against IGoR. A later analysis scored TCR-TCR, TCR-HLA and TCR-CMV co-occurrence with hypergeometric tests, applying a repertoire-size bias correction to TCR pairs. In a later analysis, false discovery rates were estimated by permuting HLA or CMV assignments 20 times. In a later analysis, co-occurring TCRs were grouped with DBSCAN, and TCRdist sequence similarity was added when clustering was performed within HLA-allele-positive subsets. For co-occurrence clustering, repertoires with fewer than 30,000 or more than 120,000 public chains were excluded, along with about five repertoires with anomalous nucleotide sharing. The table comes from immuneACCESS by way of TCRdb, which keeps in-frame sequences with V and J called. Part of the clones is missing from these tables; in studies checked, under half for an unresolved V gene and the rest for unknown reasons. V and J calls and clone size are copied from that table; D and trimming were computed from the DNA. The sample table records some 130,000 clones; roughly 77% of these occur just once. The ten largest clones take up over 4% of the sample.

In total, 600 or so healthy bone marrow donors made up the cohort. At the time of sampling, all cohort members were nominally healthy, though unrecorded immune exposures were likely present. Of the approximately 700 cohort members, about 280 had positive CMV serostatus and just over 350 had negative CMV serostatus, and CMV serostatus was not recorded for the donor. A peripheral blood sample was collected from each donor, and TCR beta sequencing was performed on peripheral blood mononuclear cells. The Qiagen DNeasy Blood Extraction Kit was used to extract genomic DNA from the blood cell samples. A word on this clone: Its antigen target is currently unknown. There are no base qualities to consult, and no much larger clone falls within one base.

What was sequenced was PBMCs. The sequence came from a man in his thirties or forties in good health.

The CDR3 region reads CASSLGAGVSNEQFF. The bases read TGTGCCAGCAGCTTAGGGGCGGGAGTGTCTAATGAGCAGTTCTTC. The chain links TRBV11-3 with TRBJ2-1, with TRBD2 matching 7 junction bases. Compared with germline, V lacks 1 base and J lacks 7 bases; bases without a gene match: 7. According to the germline V gene, CDR1 reads SGHNT and CDR2 reads YENEEA. The CDR3 measures 15 amino acids from cysteine to phenylalanine. Only the CDR3 part of the read is kept: 45 bases, read in frame from the first base.